One and the same sample provided the 15 T cell receptor beta chains below, sequenced in a study of shared clonotypes between healthy human individuals. Produced via immunoSEQ multiplex PCR; TCRdb's table is partial and in-frame only. The sample carries roughly 2.6 million clones, around nine tenths recorded once. Sequencing was performed on naive CD4+ T cells sorted from blood. Subset denoted: CD45RA+ positively selected. The receptors were gathered from a man younger than 35 in good health.

The genes are TRBV6-6 and TRBJ1-2; D not certain. This CDR3 comprises 13 residues. Trimming took off 6 bases at V and 10 bases at J, with 18 bases between the two ends. From germline, CDR1 is MNHNY and CDR2 SVGAGI (reference sequence). As DNA, the CDR3 is TGTGCCAGCAGCGTACACGGGGAAGCGGCCTACACCTTC. Protein product: CASSVHGEAAYTF.

V and J are TRBV19 and TRBJ2-5; the D gene is possibly TRBD2 (6 bases). The CDR3 runs 16 residues. Germline V CDR1 and CDR2: LNHDA, SQIVND (reference sequence). The V end was cut by 5 bases, the J end by 0 bases, with 16 bases between. Here the CDR3 reads CASSEIQGGHQETQYF. CDR3 nucleotide sequence: TGTGCCAGTAGTGAGATCCAGGGAGGCCACCAAGAGACCCAGTACTTC.

The chain has TRBV4-3 and TRBJ1-6, with D hard to call. This CDR3 region has 16 residues. V lost 0 bases and J 7 bases, leaving 13 bases between the germline ends. In germline, CDR1 is LGHNA, CDR2 YSLEER. The CDR3 DNA reads TGCGCCAGCAGCCAAGAGCTCGGGGTAATCAATTCACCCCTCCACTTT. Its protein is CASSQELGVINSPLHF.

This chain links TRBV30 with TRBJ1-3; D perhaps matches TRBD1 (6 bases). CDR3 size: 13 residues. Trimming shortened V by 8 bases and J by 0 bases, and 11 bases separated the two germline ends. Germline CDR1 is GTSNPN and CDR2 is SVGIG (reference sequence). The CDR3 loop is CASLTGSGNTIYF. The CDR3 DNA reads as TGTGCCAGCTTGACAGGCTCTGGAAACACCATATATTTT.

The rearrangement joins TRBV12-2 to TRBJ1-3; the table gives TRBD1 as D, unverified against the DNA. TRBV12-2 is listed as a pseudogene. This CDR3 comprises 15 residues. The CDR3 here is CASPMTGNSGNTIYF. CDR3 nucleotide sequence: TGTGCAAGTCCCATGACAGGAAACTCTGGAAACACCATATATTTT.

The chain couples TRBV30 to TRBJ1-1; D gene uncertain. Germline V gene sequence: CDR1 GTSNPN, CDR2 SVGIG (reference sequence). The CDR3 is made up of 14 amino acids. V was trimmed by 0 bases and J by 0 bases, leaving 8 bases between them. The CDR3 DNA reads as TGTGCCTGGAGTGTACGGGGTCTGAACACTGAAGCTTTCTTT. It encodes CAWSVRGLNTEAFF.

A remark on this clone: This sample includes further DNA sequences coding for the same CDR3. The chain carries TRBV7-9 and TRBJ1-6, with TRBD1 identical over 10 bases. The V segment lost 5 bases and the J segment 10 bases; nucleotides outside the gene matches: 5. The CDR3 length is 14 residues. From germline, CDR1 is SEHNR and CDR2 FQNEAQ (reference sequence). Written as DNA, the CDR3 is TGTGCCAGCAGCCTGGGGACAGGGGAGTCACCCCTCCACTTT. Protein sequence: CASSLGTGESPLHF.

V is TRBV2 and J is TRBJ1-4; 10 nucleotides agree with TRBD1. V was clipped by 6 bases and J by 8 bases; unmatched bases: 6. Germline V gives CDR1 SNHLY, CDR2 FYNNEI. The CDR3 is 14 residues long. The CDR3 nucleotides are TGTGCCAGCAGGCGGGGGACAGGGGCCGAAAAACTGTTTTTT. It translates to CASRRGTGAEKLFF. The full variable domain, its missing parts supplied by reference TRBV2 and TRBJ1-4, is EPEVTQTPSHQVTQMGQEVILRCVPISNHLYFYWYRQILGQKVEFLVSFYNNEISEKSEIFDDQFSVERPDGSNFTLKIRSTKLEDSAMYFCASRRGTGAEKLFFGSGTQLSVL.

This clone appeared a single time. The chain has TRBV13 and TRBJ2-3; the match to TRBD1 covers 9 bases. CDR1 is PRHDT, CDR2 FYEKMQ, per germline (reference sequence). There are 14 residues in the CDR3. The J segment lost 7 bases and the V segment lost 6 bases, leaving 8 bases of the junction unmatched. The CDR3 sequence: CASRLPGQGNTQYF. CDR3 bases: TGTGCCAGCAGGCTACCCGGACAGGGGAATACGCAGTATTTT.

The chain is built from TRBV5-1 and TRBJ2-7; 7 nucleotides line up with TRBD1. Germline V gene lookup returns CDR1 SGHRS and CDR2 YFSETQ. After removal of 3 bases from V and 3 bases from J, the junction contained 12 bases not matched to a gene. There are 16 residues in the CDR3. CDR3 sequence reads: CASSSSRDRSDYEQYF. CDR3 DNA: TGCGCCAGCAGCTCCTCCCGGGACAGATCAGACTACGAGCAGTACTTC.

V is TRBV7-9 and J is TRBJ2-7, with TRBD1 identical over 9 bases. Germline V gene data show CDR1 as SEHNR and CDR2 as FQNEAQ (reference sequence). The CDR3 totals 16 residues. V lost 4 bases to trimming and J lost 0 bases; unmatched junction nucleotides: 7. The CDR3 region has the DNA TGTGCCAGCAGCTCCGCTCGGGGACAGGGCTCCTACGAGCAGTACTTC. Translated, it gives CASSSARGQGSYEQYF.

V gene TRBV4-1 combines with J gene TRBJ2-5, with a weak D call TRBD2 (6 bases). Trimming took off 5 bases at V and 5 bases at J, with 15 bases between the two ends. Germline CDR1 and CDR2: MGHRA and YSYEKL. The CDR3 extends over 14 amino acids. CDR3 amino acids: CASSSGLPRETQYF. CDR3 DNA: TGCGCCAGCAGCTCGGGACTGCCCAGGGAGACCCAGTACTTC.

The chain combines TRBV4-2 with TRBJ2-7; 7 nucleotides line up with TRBD2. CDR1 is LGHNA and CDR2 is YNFKEQ in the germline V gene. The CDR3 is 13 amino acids. After removal of 0 bases from V and 5 bases from J, the junction contained 1 base not matched to a gene. CDR3: CASSQDTSDEQYF. The CDR3 DNA follows: TGTGCCAGCAGCCAAGATACTAGCGACGAGCAGTACTTC.

The chain links TRBV2 to TRBJ1-6; D may be TRBD1 (5 bases). The CDR3 runs to 14 residues. V was trimmed by 7 bases and J by 9 bases, leaving 16 bases between them. The germline V gene encodes CDR1 SNHLY and CDR2 FYNNEI. The CDR3 sequence is CASNAGPGPSPLHF. In nucleotides, the CDR3 is TGTGCCAGCAATGCAGGGCCTGGACCTTCACCCCTCCACTTT.

The V and J genes are TRBV5-1 and TRBJ2-1, with 9 bases identical to TRBD1. V dropped 4 bases and J dropped 4; count of bases not matched to a gene: 6. CDR3 size: 15 residues. Per the germline V gene, CDR1 is SGHRS and CDR2 is YFSETQ. The CDR3 loop reads CASSEGQGLYNEQFF. The CDR3, as DNA: TGCGCCAGCAGCGAGGGACAGGGCTTATACAATGAGCAGTTCTTC.